This T cell receptor (beta chain) was identified in a study of response to subunit inactivated influenza vaccine. V was pared by 2 bases and J by 7 bases, with 8 bases between. Germline V CDR1 and CDR2: SGHTA, FQGNSA. The CDR3 has 13 residues. TCRdb redid the calling of the RT-PCR reads with MiXCR, one entry per CDR3 protein. The sample comprises a few hundred thousand distinct CDR3 sequences, 14% of which are singletons, and 8.5% to 14% rests with the top ten. Whole-study findings and limits: Few new T cells, the authors suggested, are recruited by each seasonal influenza vaccination.

In the case of this clonotype: Its antigen is currently unknown.

This sequence was found in a man over 45 who received an inactivated influenza vaccine. This chain links TRBV7-2 with TRBJ2-2; D remains ambiguous. The source material was PBMCs from blood, sampled less than 13 days after vaccination. The CDR3 here is CASSLSRNGELFF. CDR3 bases: TGTGCCAGCAGCTTATCCAGAAACGGGGAGCTGTTTTTT.